The clone carrying this TCR beta chain was observed once. Its antigen is currently unknown. Germline values: CDR1 MNHEY, CDR2 SVGAGI. The CDR3 spans 14 residues. Trimming shortened V by 4 bases and J by 2 bases, and 12 bases separated the two germline ends. This sample was taken from a study of high-grade serous ovarian cancer treatment subgroups. Across the study: On average, around 15,000 reads and about 6,800 unique TCR beta rearrangements were obtained per sample.

The tumor samples were collected prior to definitive surgery or chemotherapy. Produced via immunoSEQ multiplex PCR; TCRdb's table is partial and in-frame only. The sample gives some 5,000 clones, approximately 68% of which show up once; around 5% is in the top ten. Whole-study results and caveats: Higher neoantigen levels went with greater TCR clonal relatedness. Spatial context was lost because tumors were sequenced in bulk.

The sequencing input was tumor tissue. The receptor's source is a human patient with high-grade serous ovarian cancer. The chain joins TRBV6-5 to TRBJ2-7; either TRBD1 or TRBD2 may supply D (5 bases each). The CDR3 DNA reads as TGTGCCAGCAGTTCACTCCGGGACCCCTACGAGCAGTACTTC. This gives the protein CASSSLRDPYEQYF.